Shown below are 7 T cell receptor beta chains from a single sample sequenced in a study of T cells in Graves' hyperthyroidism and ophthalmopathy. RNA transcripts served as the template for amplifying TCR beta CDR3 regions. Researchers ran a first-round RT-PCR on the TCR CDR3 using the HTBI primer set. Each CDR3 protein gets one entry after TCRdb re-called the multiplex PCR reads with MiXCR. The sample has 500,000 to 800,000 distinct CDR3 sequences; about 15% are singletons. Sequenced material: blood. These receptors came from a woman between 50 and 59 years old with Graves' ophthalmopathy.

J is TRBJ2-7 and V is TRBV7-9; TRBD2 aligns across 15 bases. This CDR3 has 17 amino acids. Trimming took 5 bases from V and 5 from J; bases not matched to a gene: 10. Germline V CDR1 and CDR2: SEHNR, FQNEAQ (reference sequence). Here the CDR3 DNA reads TGTGCCAGCAGCAAGGGGACTAGCGGGAGGCCGGTTCACGAGCAGTACTTC. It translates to CASSKGTSGRPVHEQYF.

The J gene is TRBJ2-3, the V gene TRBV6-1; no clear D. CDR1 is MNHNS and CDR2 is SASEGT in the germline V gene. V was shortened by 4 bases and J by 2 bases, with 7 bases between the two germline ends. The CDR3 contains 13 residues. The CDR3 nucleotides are TGTGCCAGCAGTGCCCGCACCACAGATACGCAGTATTTT. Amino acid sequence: CASSARTTDTQYF.

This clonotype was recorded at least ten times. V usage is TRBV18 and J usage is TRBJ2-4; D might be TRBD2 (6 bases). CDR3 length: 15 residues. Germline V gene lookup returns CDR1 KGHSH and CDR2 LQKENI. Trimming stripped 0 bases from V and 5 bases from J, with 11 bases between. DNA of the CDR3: TGTGCCAGCTCACCACCTCCCGGGAGCCAAAACATTCAGTACTTC. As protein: CASSPPPGSQNIQYF.

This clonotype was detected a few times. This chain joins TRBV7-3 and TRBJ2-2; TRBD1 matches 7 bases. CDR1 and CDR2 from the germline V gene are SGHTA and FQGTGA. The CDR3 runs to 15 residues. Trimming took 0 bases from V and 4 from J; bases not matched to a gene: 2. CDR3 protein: CASSLTSGGTGELFF. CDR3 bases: TGTGCCAGCAGCTTAACCTCAGGGGGCACCGGGGAGCTGTTTTTT. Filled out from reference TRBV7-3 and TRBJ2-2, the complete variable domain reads GAGVSQTPSNKVTEKGKYVELRCDPISGHTALYWYRQSLGQGPEFLIYFQGTGAADDSGLPNDRFFAVRPEGSVSTLKIQRTERGDSAVYLCASSLTSGGTGELFFGEGSRLTVL.

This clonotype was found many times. The CDR3 spells CASRRTSESTDTQYF. CDR3 DNA: TGTGCCAGCAGACGGACTAGCGAGAGCACAGATACGCAGTATTTT. The rearrangement joins TRBV5-4 to TRBJ2-3, with TRBD2 matching 9 bases. Germline trimming cut 5 bases from V and 0 bases from J; bases unmatched to any gene: 4. Germline CDR1 reads SGHNT; CDR2 reads YYREEE (reference sequence). CDR3 length equals 15 residues.

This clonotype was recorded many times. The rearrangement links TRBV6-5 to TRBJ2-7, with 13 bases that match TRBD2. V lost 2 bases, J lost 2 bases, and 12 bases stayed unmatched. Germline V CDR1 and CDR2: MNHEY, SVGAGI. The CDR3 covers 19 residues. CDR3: CASSYRGTAGLAGTYEQYF. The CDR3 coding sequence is TGTGCCAGCAGTTACAGAGGGACCGCGGGACTAGCGGGAACCTACGAGCAGTACTTC.

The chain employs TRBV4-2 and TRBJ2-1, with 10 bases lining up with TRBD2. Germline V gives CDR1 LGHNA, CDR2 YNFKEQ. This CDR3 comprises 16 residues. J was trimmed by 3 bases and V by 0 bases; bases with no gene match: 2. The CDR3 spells CASSQELAGFYNEQFF. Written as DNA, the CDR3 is TGTGCCAGCAGCCAAGAACTAGCGGGGTTCTACAATGAGCAGTTCTTC.